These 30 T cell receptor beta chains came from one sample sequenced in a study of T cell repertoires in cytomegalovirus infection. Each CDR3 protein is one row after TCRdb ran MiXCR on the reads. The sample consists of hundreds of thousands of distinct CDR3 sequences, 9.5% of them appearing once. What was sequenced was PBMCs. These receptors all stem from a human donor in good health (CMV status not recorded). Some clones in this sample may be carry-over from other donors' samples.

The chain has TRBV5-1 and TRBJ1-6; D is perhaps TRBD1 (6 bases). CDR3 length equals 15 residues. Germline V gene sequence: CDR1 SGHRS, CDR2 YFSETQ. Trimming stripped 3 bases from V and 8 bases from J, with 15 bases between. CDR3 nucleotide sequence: TGCGCCAGCAGCTCGACCGACAGGATTGATTCACCCCTCCACTTT. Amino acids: CASSSTDRIDSPLHF.

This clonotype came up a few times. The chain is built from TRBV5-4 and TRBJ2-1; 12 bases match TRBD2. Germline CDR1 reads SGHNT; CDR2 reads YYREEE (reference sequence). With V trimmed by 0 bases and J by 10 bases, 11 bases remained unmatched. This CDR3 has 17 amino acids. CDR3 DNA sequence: TGTGCCAGCAGCTTGGGACGTCGACTAGCGGGAGAAGGGGAGCAGTTCTTC. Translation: CASSLGRRLAGEGEQFF.

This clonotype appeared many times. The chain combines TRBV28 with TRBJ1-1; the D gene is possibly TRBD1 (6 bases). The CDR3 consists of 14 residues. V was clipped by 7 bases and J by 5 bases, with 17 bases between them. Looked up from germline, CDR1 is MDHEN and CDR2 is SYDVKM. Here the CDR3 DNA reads TGTGCCAGCACTCTCGACGGGACAAAGACTGAAGCTTTCTTT. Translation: CASTLDGTKTEAFF.

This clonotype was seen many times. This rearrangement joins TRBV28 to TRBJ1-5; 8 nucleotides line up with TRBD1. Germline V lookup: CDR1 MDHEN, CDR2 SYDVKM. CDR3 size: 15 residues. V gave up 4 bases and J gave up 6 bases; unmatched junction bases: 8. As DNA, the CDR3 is TGTGCCAGCAGTTCGACAGGGGATGCGCGTCAGCCCCAGCATTTT. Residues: CASSSTGDARQPQHF.

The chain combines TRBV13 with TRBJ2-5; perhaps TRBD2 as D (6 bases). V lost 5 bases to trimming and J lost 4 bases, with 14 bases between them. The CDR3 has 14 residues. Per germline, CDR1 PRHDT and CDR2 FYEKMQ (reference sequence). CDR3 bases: TGTGCCAGCAGCACCCCGCGGGGCGGAGAGACCCAGTACTTC. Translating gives CASSTPRGGETQYF.

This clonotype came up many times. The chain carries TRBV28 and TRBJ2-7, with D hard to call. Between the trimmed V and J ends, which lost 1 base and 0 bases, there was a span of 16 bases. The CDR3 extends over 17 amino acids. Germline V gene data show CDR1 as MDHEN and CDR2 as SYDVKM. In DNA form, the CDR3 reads TGTGCCAGCAGTTTATTCAGCCTTGGCGCCCCCTCCTACGAGCAGTACTTC. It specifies CASSLFSLGAPSYEQYF.

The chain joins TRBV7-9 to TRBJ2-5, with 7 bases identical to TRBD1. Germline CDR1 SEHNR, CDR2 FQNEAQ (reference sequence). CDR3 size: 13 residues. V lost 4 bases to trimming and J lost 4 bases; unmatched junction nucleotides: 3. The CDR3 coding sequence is TGTGCCAGCAGCTCGGGACAGTCAGAGACCCAGTACTTC. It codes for CASSSGQSETQYF.

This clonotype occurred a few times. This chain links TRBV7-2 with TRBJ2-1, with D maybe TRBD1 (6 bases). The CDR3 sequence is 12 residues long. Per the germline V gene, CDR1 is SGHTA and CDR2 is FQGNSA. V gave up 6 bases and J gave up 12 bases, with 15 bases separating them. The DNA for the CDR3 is TGTGCCAGCAGGGAACAGGGCAGCGGGCAGTTCTTC. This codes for CASREQGSGQFF. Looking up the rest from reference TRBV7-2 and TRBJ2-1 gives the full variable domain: GAGVSQSPSNKVTEKGKDVELRCDPISGHTALYWYRQSLGQGLEFLIYFQGNSAPDKSGLPSDRFSAERTGGSVSTLTIQRTQQEDSAVYLCASREQGSGQFFGPGTRLTVL.

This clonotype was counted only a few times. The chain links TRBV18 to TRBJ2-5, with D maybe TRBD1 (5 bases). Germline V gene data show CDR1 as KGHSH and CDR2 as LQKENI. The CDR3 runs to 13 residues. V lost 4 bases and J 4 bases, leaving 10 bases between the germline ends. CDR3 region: CASSRQPAETQYF. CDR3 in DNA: TGTGCCAGCTCACGACAGCCGGCAGAGACCCAGTACTTC.

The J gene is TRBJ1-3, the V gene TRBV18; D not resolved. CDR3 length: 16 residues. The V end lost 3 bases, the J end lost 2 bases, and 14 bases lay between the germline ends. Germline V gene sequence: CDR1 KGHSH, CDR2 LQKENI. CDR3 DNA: TGTGCCAGCTCACCGGATCGGAGTTTAACTGGAAACACCATATATTTT. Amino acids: CASSPDRSLTGNTIYF.

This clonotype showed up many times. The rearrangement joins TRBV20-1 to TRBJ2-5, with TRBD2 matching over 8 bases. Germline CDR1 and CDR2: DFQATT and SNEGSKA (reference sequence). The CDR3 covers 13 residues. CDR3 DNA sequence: TGCAGCCCCAGAGCGGGAGATTTGGAGACCCAGTACTTC. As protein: CSPRAGDLETQYF.

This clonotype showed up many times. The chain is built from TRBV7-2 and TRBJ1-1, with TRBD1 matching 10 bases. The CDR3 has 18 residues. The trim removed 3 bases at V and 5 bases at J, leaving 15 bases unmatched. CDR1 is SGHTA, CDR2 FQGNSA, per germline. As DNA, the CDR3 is TGTGCCAGCAGCTTCCACTCCCGACAGGGGGCGAGTGTAACTGAAGCTTTCTTT. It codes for CASSFHSRQGASVTEAFF.

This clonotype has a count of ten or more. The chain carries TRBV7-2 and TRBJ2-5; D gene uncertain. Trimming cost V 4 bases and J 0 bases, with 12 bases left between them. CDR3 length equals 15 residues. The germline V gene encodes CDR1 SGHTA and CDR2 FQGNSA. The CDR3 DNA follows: TGTGCCAGCAGCTCCAAGCCTAGGTACCAAGAGACCCAGTACTTC. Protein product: CASSSKPRYQETQYF.

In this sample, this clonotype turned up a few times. The CDR3 region has the DNA TGTGCCAGCAGCTTAATCGTTGGGGTACAAGAGACCCAGTACTTC. It is translated as CASSLIVGVQETQYF. The J gene is TRBJ2-5, the V gene TRBV7-3; no definite D call. V lost 1 base, J lost 2 bases, and 11 bases lay in between. The CDR3 is 15 residues long. The germline V gene encodes CDR1 SGHTA and CDR2 FQGTGA.

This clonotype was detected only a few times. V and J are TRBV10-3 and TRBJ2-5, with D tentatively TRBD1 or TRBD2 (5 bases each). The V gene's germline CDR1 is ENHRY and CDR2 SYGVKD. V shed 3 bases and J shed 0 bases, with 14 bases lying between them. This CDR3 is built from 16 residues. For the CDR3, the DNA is TGTGCCATCAGTGACGAGGGGACCCCGTACCAAGAGACCCAGTACTTC. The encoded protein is CAISDEGTPYQETQYF.

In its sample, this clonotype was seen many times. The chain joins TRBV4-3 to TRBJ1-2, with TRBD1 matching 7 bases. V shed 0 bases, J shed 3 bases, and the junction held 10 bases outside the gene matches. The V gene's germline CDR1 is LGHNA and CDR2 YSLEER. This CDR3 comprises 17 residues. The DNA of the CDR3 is TGCGCCAGCAGCCAAGATCTCGACAGGGTATTGGACTATGGCTACACCTTC. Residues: CASSQDLDRVLDYGYTF.

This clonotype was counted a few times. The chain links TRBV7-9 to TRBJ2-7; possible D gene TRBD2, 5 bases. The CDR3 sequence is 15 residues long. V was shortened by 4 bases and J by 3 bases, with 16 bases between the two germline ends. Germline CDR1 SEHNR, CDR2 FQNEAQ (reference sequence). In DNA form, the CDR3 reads TGTGCCAGCAGCTCTGAGAGGGCTCCCCTCTACGAGCAGTACTTC. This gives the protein CASSSERAPLYEQYF.

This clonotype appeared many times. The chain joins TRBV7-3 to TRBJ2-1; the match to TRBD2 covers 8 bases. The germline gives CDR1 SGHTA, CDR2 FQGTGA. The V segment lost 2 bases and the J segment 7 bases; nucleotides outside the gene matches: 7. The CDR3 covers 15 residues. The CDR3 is CASSLQSGGRNEQFF. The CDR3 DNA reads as TGTGCCAGCAGCTTACAGAGCGGGGGCCGTAATGAGCAGTTCTTC.

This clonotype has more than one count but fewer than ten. The CDR3 region has the DNA TGTGCCAGCAGCTCCCAGGGGGCGTTAGCTGAAGCTTTCTTT. Amino acid sequence: CASSSQGALAEAFF. The chain uses TRBV7-9 and TRBJ1-1; TRBD1 agrees at 8 bases. With V trimmed by 4 bases and J by 6 bases, 7 bases remained unmatched. Germline-derived CDR1 and CDR2 are SEHNR and FQNEAQ (reference sequence). The CDR3 totals 14 residues. Supplemented by reference TRBV7-9 and TRBJ1-1, the full variable domain reads DTGVSQNPRHKITKRGQNVTFRCDPISEHNRLYWYRQTLGQGPEFLTYFQNEAQLEKSRLLSDRFSAERPKGSFSTLEIQRTEQGDSAMYLCASSSQGALAEAFFGQGTRLTVV.

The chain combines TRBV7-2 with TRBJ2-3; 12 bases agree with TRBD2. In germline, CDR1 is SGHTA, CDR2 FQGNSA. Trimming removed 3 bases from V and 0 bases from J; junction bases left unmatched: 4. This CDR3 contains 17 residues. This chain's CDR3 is CASSFQGLAGSTDTQYF. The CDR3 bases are TGTGCCAGCAGCTTTCAAGGACTAGCGGGGAGCACAGATACGCAGTATTTT.

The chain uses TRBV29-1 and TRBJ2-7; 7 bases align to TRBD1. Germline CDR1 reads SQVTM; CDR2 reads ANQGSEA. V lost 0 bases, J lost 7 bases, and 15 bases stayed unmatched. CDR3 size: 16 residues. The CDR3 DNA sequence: TGCAGCGTTGAAGATCTTTTCGGACAGGCTTCGGGGGAGCAGTACTTC. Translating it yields CSVEDLFGQASGEQYF.

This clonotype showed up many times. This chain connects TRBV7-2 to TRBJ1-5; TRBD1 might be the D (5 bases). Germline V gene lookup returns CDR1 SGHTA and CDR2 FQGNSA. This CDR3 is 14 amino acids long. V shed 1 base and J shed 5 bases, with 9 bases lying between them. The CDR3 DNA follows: TGTGCCAGCAGCTTAGGAAAAGGGGATCAGCCCCAGCATTTT. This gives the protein CASSLGKGDQPQHF.

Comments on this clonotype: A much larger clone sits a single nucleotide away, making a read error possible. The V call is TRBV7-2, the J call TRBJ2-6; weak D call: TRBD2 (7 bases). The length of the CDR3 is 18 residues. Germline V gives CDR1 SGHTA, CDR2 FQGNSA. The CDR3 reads CASGFGGPGASGANVLTF. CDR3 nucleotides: TGTGCCAGCGGCTTCGGGGGGCCGGGTGCTTCTGGGGCCAACGTCCTGACTTTC.

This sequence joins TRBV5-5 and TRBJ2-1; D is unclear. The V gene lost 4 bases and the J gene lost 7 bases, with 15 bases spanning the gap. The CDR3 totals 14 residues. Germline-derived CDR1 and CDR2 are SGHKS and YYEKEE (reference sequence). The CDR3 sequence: CASSRETFENEQFF. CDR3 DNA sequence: TGTGCCAGCAGCCGAGAAACTTTTGAGAATGAGCAGTTCTTC.

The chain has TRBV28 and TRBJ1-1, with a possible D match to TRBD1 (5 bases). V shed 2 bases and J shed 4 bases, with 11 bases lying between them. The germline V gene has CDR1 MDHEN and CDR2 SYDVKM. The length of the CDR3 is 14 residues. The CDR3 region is CASSLLRGATEAFF. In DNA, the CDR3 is TGTGCCAGCAGTTTACTGCGGGGCGCCACTGAAGCTTTCTTT.

CDR3 region: CARSLPDRNYNEQFF. In DNA, the CDR3 is TGTGCCAGAAGCTTGCCCGATAGGAACTACAATGAGCAGTTCTTC. V is TRBV5-3 and J is TRBJ2-1; D is undetermined. TRBV5-3 is placed among ORFs of uncertain function. Trimming stripped 1 base from V and 3 bases from J, with 11 bases between. This CDR3 is 15 amino acids long.

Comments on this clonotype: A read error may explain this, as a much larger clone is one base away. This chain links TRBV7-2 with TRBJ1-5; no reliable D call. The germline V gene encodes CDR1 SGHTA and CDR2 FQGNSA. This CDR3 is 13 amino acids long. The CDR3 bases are TGTGCCAGCAGCTTGTCAGTCAATCAGCTCCAGCATTTT. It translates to CASSLSVNQLQHF.

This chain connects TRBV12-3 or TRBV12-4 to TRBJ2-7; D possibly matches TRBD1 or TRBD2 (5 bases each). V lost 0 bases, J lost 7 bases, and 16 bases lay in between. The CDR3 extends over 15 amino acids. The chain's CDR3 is CASSLAPGPRSEQYF. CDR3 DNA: TGTGCCAGCAGTTTAGCGCCGGGGCCGAGGTCGGAGCAGTACTTC.

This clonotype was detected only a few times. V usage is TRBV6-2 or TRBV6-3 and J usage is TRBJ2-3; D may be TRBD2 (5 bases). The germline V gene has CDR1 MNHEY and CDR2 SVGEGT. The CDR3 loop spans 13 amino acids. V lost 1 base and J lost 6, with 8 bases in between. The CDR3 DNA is TGTGCCAGCAGTTACTACGGGGTTGATACGCAGTATTTT. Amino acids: CASSYYGVDTQYF.

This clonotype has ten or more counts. CDR3: CASSATGEAPIDEQFF. As DNA, the CDR3 is TGTGCCAGCAGTGCGACAGGGGAGGCCCCCATCGATGAGCAGTTCTTC. The chain uses TRBV27 and TRBJ2-1; TRBD1 matches 8 bases. The CDR3 sequence is 16 residues long. The germline V gene encodes CDR1 MNHEY and CDR2 SMNVEV (reference sequence). The V gene end was trimmed by 5 bases and the J gene end by 8 bases; junction bases not matched to a gene: 14.